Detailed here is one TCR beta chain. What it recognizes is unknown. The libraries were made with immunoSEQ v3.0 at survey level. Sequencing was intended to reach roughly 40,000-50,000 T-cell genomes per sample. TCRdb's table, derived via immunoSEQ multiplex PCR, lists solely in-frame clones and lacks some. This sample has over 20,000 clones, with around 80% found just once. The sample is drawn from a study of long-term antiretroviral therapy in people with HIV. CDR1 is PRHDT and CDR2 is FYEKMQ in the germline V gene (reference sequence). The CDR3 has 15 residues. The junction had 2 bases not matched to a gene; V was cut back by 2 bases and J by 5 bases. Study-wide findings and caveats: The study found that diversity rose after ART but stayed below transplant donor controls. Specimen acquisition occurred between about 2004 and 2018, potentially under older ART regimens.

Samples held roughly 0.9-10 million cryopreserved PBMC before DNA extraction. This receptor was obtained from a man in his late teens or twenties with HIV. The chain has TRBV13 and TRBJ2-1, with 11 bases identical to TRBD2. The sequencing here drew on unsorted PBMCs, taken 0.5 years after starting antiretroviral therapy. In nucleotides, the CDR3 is TGTGCCAGCAGCTTACTAGCGGGGGGCCACAATGAGCAGTTCTTC. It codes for CASSLLAGGHNEQFF.